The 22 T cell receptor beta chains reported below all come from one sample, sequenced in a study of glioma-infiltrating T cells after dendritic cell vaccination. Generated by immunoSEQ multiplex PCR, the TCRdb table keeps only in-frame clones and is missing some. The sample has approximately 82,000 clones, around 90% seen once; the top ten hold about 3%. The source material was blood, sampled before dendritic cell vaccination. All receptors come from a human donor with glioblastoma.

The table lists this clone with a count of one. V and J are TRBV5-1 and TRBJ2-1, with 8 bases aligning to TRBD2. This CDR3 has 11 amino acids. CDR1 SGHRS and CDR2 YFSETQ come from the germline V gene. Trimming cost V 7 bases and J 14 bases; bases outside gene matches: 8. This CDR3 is CASLSGGLEFF. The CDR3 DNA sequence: TGCGCCAGCTTGAGCGGGGGATTGGAGTTCTTC.

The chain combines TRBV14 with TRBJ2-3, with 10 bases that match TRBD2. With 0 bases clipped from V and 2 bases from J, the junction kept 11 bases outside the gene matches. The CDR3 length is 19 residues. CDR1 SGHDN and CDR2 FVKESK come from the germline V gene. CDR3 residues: CASSQDRASGGRYTDTQYF. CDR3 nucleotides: TGTGCCAGCAGCCAAGATCGGGCTAGCGGGGGCCGTTACACAGATACGCAGTATTTT.

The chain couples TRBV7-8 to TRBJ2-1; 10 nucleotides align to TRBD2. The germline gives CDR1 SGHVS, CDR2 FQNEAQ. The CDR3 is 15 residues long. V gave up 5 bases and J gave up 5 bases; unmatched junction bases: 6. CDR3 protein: CASSKSSGRNNEQFF. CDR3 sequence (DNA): TGTGCCAGCAGCAAATCTAGCGGGAGAAACAATGAGCAGTTCTTC.

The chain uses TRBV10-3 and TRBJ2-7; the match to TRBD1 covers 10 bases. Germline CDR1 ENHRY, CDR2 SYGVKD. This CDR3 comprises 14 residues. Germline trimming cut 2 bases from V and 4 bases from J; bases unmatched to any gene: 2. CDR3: CAISEDRGLYEQYF. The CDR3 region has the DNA TGTGCCATCAGTGAGGACAGGGGGCTTTACGAGCAGTACTTC.

CDR3 sequence reads: CASSRLGGNYGYTF. CDR3 nucleotides: TGTGCCAGCAGCCGCCTCGGGGGAAACTATGGCTACACCTTC. The chain recombines TRBV9 with TRBJ1-2; D may be TRBD1 (5 bases). This CDR3 comprises 14 residues. Germline CDR1 is SGDLS and CDR2 is YYNGEE. V was trimmed by 4 bases and J by 2 bases, leaving 12 bases between them. Together with reference TRBV9 and TRBJ1-2, the CDR3 gives the full variable domain: DSGVTQTPKHLITATGQRVTLRCSPRSGDLSVYWYQQSLDQGLQFLIQYYNGEERAKGNILERFSAQQFPDLHSELNLSSLELGDSALYFCASSRLGGNYGYTFGSGTRLTVV.

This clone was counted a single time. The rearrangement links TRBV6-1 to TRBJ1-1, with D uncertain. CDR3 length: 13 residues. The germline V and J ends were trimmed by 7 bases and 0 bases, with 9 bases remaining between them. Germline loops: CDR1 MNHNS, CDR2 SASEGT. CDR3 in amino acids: CASTGTVNTEAFF. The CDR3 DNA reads TGTGCCAGCACGGGAACAGTGAACACTGAAGCTTTCTTT.

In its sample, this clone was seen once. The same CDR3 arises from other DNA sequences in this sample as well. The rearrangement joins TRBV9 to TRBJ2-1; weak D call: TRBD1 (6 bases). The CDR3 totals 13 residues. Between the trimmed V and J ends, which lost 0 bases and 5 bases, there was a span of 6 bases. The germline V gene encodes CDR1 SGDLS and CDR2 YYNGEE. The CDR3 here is CASSVAGDNEQFF. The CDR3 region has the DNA TGTGCCAGCAGCGTAGCAGGGGACAATGAGCAGTTCTTC.

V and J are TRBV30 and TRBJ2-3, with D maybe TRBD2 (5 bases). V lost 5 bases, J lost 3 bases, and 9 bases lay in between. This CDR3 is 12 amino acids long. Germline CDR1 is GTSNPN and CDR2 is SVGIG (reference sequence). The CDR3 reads CAWGEQTDTQYF. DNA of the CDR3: TGTGCCTGGGGGGAGCAAACAGATACGCAGTATTTT. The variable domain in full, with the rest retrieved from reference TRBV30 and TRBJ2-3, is SQTIHQWPATLVQPVGSPLSLECTVEGTSNPNLYWYRQAAGRGLQLLFYSVGIGQISSEVPQNLSASRPQDRQFILSSKKLLLSDSGFYLCAWGEQTDTQYFGPGTRLTVL.

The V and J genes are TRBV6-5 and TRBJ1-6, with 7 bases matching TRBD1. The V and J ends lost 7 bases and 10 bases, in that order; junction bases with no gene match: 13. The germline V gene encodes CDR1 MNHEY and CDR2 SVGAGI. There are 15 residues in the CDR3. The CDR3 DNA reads TGTGCCAGCACCGACCTGGGACAGATAGGATCACCCCTCCACTTT. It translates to CASTDLGQIGSPLHF.

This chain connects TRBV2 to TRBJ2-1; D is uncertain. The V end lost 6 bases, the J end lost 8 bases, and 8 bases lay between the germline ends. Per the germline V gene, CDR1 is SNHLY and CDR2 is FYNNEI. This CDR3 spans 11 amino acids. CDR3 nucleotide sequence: TGTGCCAGCAGAGCTTCCGATGAGCAGTTCTTC. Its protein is CASRASDEQFF.

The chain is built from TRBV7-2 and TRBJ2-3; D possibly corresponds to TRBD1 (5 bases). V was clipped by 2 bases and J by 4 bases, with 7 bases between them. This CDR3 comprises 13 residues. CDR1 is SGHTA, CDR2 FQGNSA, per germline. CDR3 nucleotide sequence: TGTGCCAGCAGCTTACTGGGGCCAGATACGCAGTATTTT. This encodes CASSLLGPDTQYF.

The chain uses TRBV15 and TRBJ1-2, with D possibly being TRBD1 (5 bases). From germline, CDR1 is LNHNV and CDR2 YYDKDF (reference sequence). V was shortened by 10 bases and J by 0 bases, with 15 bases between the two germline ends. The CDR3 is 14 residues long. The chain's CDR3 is CAIRAGYPNYGYTF. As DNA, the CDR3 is TGTGCCATCAGGGCGGGGTACCCTAACTATGGCTACACCTTC.

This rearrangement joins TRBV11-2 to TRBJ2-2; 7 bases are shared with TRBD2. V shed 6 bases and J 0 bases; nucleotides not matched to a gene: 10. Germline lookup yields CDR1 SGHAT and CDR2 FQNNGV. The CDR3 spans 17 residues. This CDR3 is CASSFQSAGANTGELFF. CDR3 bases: TGTGCCAGCAGTTTTCAGTCGGCGGGGGCGAACACCGGGGAGCTGTTTTTT.

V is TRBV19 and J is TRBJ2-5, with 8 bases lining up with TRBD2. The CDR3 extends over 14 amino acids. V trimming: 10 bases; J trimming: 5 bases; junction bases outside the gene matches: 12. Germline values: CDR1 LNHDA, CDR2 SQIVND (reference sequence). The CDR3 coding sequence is TGTGCCACCCAGGACGGGGGGGCGGGGGAGACCCAGTACTTC. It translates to CATQDGGAGETQYF.

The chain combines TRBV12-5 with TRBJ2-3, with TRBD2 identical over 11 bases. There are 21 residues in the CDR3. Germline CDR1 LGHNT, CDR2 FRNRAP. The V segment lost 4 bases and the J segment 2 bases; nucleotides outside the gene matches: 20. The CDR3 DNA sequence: TGTGCTAGTGGTTCCCTGGAACCCACTAGCGGGAGAATTGTTGTCACAGATACGCAGTATTTT. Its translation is CASGSLEPTSGRIVVTDTQYF.

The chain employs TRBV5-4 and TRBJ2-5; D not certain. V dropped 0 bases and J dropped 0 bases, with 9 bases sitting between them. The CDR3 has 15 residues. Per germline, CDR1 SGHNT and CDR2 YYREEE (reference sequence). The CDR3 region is CASSLEIEDQETQYF. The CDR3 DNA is TGTGCCAGCAGCTTGGAAATCGAGGACCAAGAGACCCAGTACTTC.

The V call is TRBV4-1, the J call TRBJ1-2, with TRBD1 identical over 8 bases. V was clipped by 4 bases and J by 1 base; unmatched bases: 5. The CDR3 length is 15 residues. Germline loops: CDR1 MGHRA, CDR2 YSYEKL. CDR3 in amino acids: CASSRGTGDNYGYTF. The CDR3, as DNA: TGCGCCAGCAGCCGCGGGACAGGCGATAACTATGGCTACACCTTC.

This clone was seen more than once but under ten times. CDR3 in DNA: TGTGCCAGCGGGGCCTCTCTCGGGAGGACCGGGGAGCTGTTTTTT. Protein sequence: CASGASLGRTGELFF. The V call is TRBV2, the J call TRBJ2-2; 7 positions agree with TRBD2. V gave up 8 bases and J gave up 5 bases; unmatched junction bases: 11. The CDR3 loop spans 15 amino acids. Looked up from germline, CDR1 is SNHLY and CDR2 is FYNNEI.

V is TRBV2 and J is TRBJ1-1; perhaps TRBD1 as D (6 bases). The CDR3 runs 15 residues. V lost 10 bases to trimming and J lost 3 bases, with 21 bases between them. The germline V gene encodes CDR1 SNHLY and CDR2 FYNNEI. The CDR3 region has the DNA TGTGCCACCCAAGCCCGGGGGGCTTTCTACACTGAAGCTTTCTTT. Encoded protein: CATQARGAFYTEAFF.

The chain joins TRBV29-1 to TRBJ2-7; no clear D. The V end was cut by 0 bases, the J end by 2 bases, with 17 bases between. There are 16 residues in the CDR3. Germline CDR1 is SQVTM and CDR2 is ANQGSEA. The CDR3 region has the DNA TGCAGCGTTGAAGACCCACCTTTATATCCTACCTACGAGCAGTACTTC. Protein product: CSVEDPPLYPTYEQYF.

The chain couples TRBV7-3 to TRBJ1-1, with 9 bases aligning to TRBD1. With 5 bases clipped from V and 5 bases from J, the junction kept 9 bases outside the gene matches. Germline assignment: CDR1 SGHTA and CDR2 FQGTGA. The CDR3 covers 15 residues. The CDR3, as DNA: TGTGCCAGCAGCCCCGGGACAGGGCGGGGGACTGAAGCTTTCTTT. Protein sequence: CASSPGTGRGTEAFF.

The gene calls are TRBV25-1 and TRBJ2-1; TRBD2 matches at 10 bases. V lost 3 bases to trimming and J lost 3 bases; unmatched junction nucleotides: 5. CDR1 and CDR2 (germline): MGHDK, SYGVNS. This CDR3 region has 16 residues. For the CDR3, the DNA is TGTGCCAGCAGTGATCCTAGCGGGAGCTTCTACAATGAGCAGTTCTTC. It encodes CASSDPSGSFYNEQFF. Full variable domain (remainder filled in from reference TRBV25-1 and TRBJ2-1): EADIYQTPRYLVIGTGKKITLECSQTMGHDKMYWYQQDPGMELHLIHYSYGVNSTEKGDLSSESTVSRIRTEHFPLTLESARPSHTSQYLCASSDPSGSFYNEQFFGPGTRLTVL.